This T cell receptor beta chain was found in a study of response to subunit inactivated influenza vaccine. The CDR3 contains 16 residues. With 0 bases removed from V and 7 bases from J, the gap between germline ends came to 13 bases. Germline V gene lookup returns CDR1 LGHNA and CDR2 YSLEER. This clonotype turned up a few times. The target antigen is unknown. Study observations and caveats: It was the authors' suggestion that each seasonal influenza vaccination recruits few new T cells.

TCRdb used MiXCR to reprocess the RT-PCR reads, holding one entry per CDR3 protein. The data hold some 160,000 distinct CDR3 sequences, with roughly a tenth observed a single time. The rearrangement uses TRBV4-3 and TRBJ1-6, with unresolved D. This sequence was found in a man aged 50-60 years who received an inactivated influenza vaccine. This specimen was non-naive T cells sorted from PBMCs, taken roughly 45 days after vaccination. The DNA of the CDR3 is TGCGCCAGCAGCCAAGAATCCCCGGGGAGGAATTCACCCCTCCACTTT. Translated: CASSQESPGRNSPLHF.